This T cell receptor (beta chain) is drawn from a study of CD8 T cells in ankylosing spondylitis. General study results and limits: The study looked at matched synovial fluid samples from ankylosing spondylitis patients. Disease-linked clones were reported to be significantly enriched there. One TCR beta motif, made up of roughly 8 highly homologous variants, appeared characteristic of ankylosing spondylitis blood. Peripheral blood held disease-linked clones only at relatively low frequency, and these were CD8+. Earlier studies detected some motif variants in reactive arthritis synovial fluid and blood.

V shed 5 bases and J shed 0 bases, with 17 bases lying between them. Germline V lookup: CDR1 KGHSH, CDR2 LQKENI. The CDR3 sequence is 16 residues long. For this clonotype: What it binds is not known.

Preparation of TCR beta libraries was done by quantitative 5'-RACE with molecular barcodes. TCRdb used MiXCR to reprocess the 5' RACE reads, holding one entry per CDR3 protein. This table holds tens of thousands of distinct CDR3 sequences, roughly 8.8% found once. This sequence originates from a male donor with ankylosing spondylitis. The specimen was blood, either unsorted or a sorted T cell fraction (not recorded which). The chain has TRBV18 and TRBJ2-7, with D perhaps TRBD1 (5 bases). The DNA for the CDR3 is TGTGCCAGCTCAGGGGAAGGCAGGGCCCGCTCCTACGAGCAGTACGTC. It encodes CASSGEGRARSYEQYV.